The TCR beta chain under discussion was sequenced for a study of T-cell reconstitution after alpha-beta-depleted transplantation in children listed by TCRdb under 2016. About the full investigation: The study quantitatively tracked T-cell immune reconstitution after TCRalphabeta/CD19-depleted allogeneic hematopoietic cell transplantation in children using TCR repertoire profiling.

The sample's treatment or condition label, decoded: allogeneic hematopoietic cell transplantation with graft depleted of TCRalphabeta T cells and CD19 B cells. The transplant recipients were children given TCRalphabeta/CD19-depleted allogeneic hematopoietic cell grafts. The library was obtained by PCR. The run used an Illumina HiSeq 2500. TCR library preparation used molecular barcoding, with unique molecular identifiers applied to normalize quantification of the TCRbeta repertoire. Clones were called with MiXCR by TCRdb after fastp trimmed the public reads at Q25, and only in-frame beta chains were retained. Each CDR3 protein appears once, grouped with its most common genes and DNA. The sample contains 530,000 or so distinct CDR3 sequences, 20% to 30% of them found a single time. The ten biggest clones cover approximately 33% of the sample. This clonotype was observed a handful of times. There is no known antigen for this receptor. It has no much larger one-base neighbor in the sample; base qualities were not kept.

CDR3 length: 14 amino acids, cysteine to phenylalanine. Here the CDR3 DNA is all that survives: 42 bases in frame from base 1. The germline V gene (reference sequence) yields DFQATT for CDR1 and SNEGSKA for CDR2. The V and J ends are trimmed by 3 bases and 9 bases, leaving 19 bases between them. What the study reported, not specific to this receptor: The apparently early alphabetaT-cell count recovery about two months after transplant was reportedly dependent on only several hundred rapidly expanded clones derived from non-depleted graft cells. The high TCRbeta diversity at day 60 in some patients was ascribed to recipient T cells and intrathymic progenitors that had survived conditioning. Over subsequent months, a decline in hyperexpanded clone frequencies was noted, and after one year, T-cell counts and TCRbeta diversity were mostly ascribed to newly produced T cells.

This clonotype originated in a boy under three years old with Wiskott-Aldrich syndrome, due to receive a stem cell transplant. Sequenced material: PBMCs, taken before TCRalphabeta/CD19-depleted stem cell transplant. In this chain, TRBV20-1 is recombined with TRBJ2-3; the D gene is perhaps TRBD2, on 6 matching bases. For the CDR3, the sequence is CSASGVVGRPTQYF. The DNA sequence is TGCAGTGCTAGTGGGGTCGTAGGGAGGCCCACGCAGTATTTT.